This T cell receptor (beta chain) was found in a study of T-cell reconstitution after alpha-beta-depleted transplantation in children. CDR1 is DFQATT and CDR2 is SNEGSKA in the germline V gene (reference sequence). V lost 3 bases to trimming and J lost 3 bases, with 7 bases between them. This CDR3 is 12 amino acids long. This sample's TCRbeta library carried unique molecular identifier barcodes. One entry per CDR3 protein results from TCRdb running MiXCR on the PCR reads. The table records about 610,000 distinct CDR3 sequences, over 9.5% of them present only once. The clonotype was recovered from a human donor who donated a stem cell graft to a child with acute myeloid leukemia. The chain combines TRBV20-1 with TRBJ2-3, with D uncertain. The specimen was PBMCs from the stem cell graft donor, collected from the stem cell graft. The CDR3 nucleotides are TGCAGTGCTAGCCCGACTACAGATACGCAGTATTTT. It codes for CSASPTTDTQYF.